This T cell receptor beta chain came from a study of vaccination and CD4 T cells after COVID-19. Study-level background: The control cultures got either a CEFX pool, an HIV-1 Nef pool, or no peptide at all.

This clonotype showed up just a few times. The antigen is unknown. Study findings and constraints: The analysis of convalescent patients involved relatively few individuals and lacked early post-infection timepoints.

The treatment denotes: roughly 10-day PBMC culture with coronavirus spike peptide pools or control peptides (ViraFEST assay). Via ViraFEST, peptide pools expanded antigen-specific T cells before TCR sequencing. Days 3 and 7 saw half the medium swapped for fresh IL-2 medium. Per the germline V gene, CDR1 is ENHRY and CDR2 is SYGVKD. After removal of 5 bases from V and 3 bases from J, the junction contained 1 base not matched to a gene. This CDR3 is built from 14 residues. Sequenced with the Oncomine TCR Beta short-read assay was DNA taken from cultured CD4+ T cells. TCRdb itself ran the PCR reads through MiXCR, one entry per CDR3 protein. Of roughly 10,000 distinct CDR3 sequences in the sample, 30% are singletons; the top ten hold around a tenth.

The J gene is TRBJ2-3, the V gene TRBV10-3; 11 nucleotides agree with TRBD2. This clonotype originated in a human donor who had recovered from COVID-19. This specimen consisted of CD4+ T cells from blood, cultured in vitro, obtained after SARS-CoV-2 vaccination. This CDR3 is CAISTSGRTDTQYF. The CDR3 nucleotides are TGTGCCATCAGTACTAGCGGGAGAACAGATACGCAGTATTTT.